The TCR beta chain under discussion was sequenced for a study of T-cell reconstitution after alpha-beta-depleted transplantation in children. V shed 5 bases and J 4 bases; nucleotides not matched to a gene: 6. The CDR3 is 14 amino acids. The germline CDR1 and CDR2 sequences are SGHTA and FQGNSA. This clonotype was counted a few times. The TCRbeta library was prepared with unique molecular identifiers. TCRdb recomputed calls from the PCR reads with MiXCR, one row per CDR3 protein. This sample yields 600,000 to 800,000 distinct CDR3 sequences, of which about an eighth are seen a single time; around 0.8% belongs to the top ten.

V and J are TRBV7-2 and TRBJ2-5, with 8 bases lining up with TRBD1. The clonotype comes from a girl between 2 and 10 years old with congenital amegakaryocytic thrombocytopenia, due to receive a stem cell transplant. The specimen was PBMCs, collected before TCRalphabeta/CD19-depleted stem cell transplant. The CDR3 is CASSLQGARETQYF. CDR3 nucleotides: TGTGCCAGCAGCCTCCAGGGGGCGCGAGAGACCCAGTACTTC.